Each of the 26 T cell receptor beta chains below was sequenced from the same sample in a study of T cell repertoires in cytomegalovirus infection. Using its own MiXCR run on the reads, TCRdb lists one record per CDR3 protein. The table has about 310,000 distinct CDR3 sequences, roughly 15% seen once. The sequenced sample was PBMCs. The receptors were sampled from a human donor in good health (CMV status not recorded). Some clones in this sample may be carry-over from other donors' samples.

This sequence joins TRBV20-1 and TRBJ2-7; no clear D gene. The germline V gene encodes CDR1 DFQATT and CDR2 SNEGSKA (reference sequence). The CDR3 has 14 amino acids. Trimming left V 4 bases short and J 0 bases short, with 13 bases between. CDR3 sequence (DNA): TGCAGTGCTAAGACGGATTCCAACTCCTACGAGCAGTACTTC. This encodes CSAKTDSNSYEQYF.

This clonotype was picked up a small number of times. The chain couples TRBV7-6 to TRBJ1-1; 7 bases are a match to TRBD1. The CDR3 spans 16 residues. CDR1 is SGHVS, CDR2 FNYEAQ, per germline. V shed 5 bases, J shed 1 base, and the junction held 10 bases outside the gene matches. CDR3 protein: CASSHRQGGWNTEAFF. CDR3 bases: TGTGCCAGCAGCCACCGACAGGGTGGTTGGAACACTGAAGCTTTCTTT.

This clonotype was seen at least ten times. V and J are TRBV12-3 or TRBV12-4 and TRBJ1-4; D unclear. Trimming left V 3 bases short and J 6 bases short, with 8 bases between. The CDR3 consists of 13 residues. The CDR3 region is CASSFTTDEKLFF. The CDR3 DNA reads as TGTGCCAGCAGTTTCACGACGGATGAAAAACTGTTTTTT.

There are a few counts of this clonotype. The rearrangement uses TRBV19 and TRBJ2-1; TRBD1 is a possible D gene (6 bases). CDR3 length: 13 residues. Trimming shortened V by 10 bases and J by 8 bases, and 18 bases separated the two germline ends. The germline CDR1 and CDR2 sequences are LNHDA and SQIVND (reference sequence). The CDR3 protein is CATHTAGADEQFF. The CDR3 DNA follows: TGTGCCACCCACACGGCAGGGGCCGATGAGCAGTTCTTC.

The chain has TRBV28 and TRBJ1-2; TRBD1 agrees at 7 bases. From germline, CDR1 is MDHEN and CDR2 SYDVKM. The J segment lost 2 bases and the V segment lost 8 bases, leaving 11 bases of the junction unmatched. CDR3 length equals 15 residues. Here the CDR3 reads CASRSPQGGNYGYTF. The CDR3 DNA is TGTGCCAGCCGCTCCCCCCAGGGGGGGAACTATGGCTACACCTTC.

This chain uses TRBV20-1 with TRBJ1-5; a possible D gene is TRBD1 (6 bases). V lost 5 bases, J lost 2 bases, and 13 bases lay in between. In germline, CDR1 is DFQATT, CDR2 SNEGSKA (reference sequence). This CDR3 region has 14 residues. CDR3: CSAQSGVRNQPQHF. The CDR3 region has the DNA TGCAGTGCTCAGTCAGGGGTTCGCAATCAGCCCCAGCATTTT.

This clonotype came up many times. The chain has TRBV7-2 and TRBJ1-5; 7 bases fit TRBD1. V lost 5 bases to trimming and J lost 0 bases; unmatched junction nucleotides: 7. CDR3 length: 16 amino acids. Germline assignment: CDR1 SGHTA and CDR2 FQGNSA. CDR3 nucleotide sequence: TGTGCCAGCAGCCCCTCGACAGGGACTAGCAATCAGCCCCAGCATTTT. As protein: CASSPSTGTSNQPQHF.

This clonotype has more than one count but fewer than ten. The chain uses TRBV27 and TRBJ2-3; D possibly corresponds to TRBD2 (9 bases). Trimming shortened V by 4 bases and J by 8 bases, and 25 bases separated the two germline ends. The CDR3 covers 17 residues. Per the germline V gene, CDR1 is MNHEY and CDR2 is SMNVEV (reference sequence). Here the CDR3 DNA reads TGTGCCAGCAGTTCCCCCAGGGGGCGGGGGGGAGAAGGTACGCAGTATTTT. Translated, it gives CASSSPRGRGGEGTQYF.

In DNA, the CDR3 is TGTGCCAGCAGCCGTCCCGGGACAGCAGATCAGCCCCAGCATTTT. It yields the protein CASSRPGTADQPQHF. V and J are TRBV12-3 or TRBV12-4 and TRBJ1-5; 7 nucleotides match TRBD1. The V segment lost 6 bases and the J segment 5 bases; nucleotides outside the gene matches: 10. CDR3 length equals 15 residues.

This clonotype came up a few times. V and J are TRBV20-1 and TRBJ2-4; D perhaps matches TRBD2 (7 bases). Trimming shortened V by 7 bases and J by 0 bases, and 25 bases separated the two germline ends. The germline gives CDR1 DFQATT, CDR2 SNEGSKA (reference sequence). The CDR3 sequence is 18 residues long. The CDR3 loop reads CSVGMAGAPGIAKNIQYF. CDR3 coding DNA: TGCAGTGTGGGCATGGCGGGGGCCCCGGGCATAGCCAAAAACATTCAGTACTTC.

In this sample, this clonotype turned up once. V gene TRBV18 combines with J gene TRBJ1-3; D remains ambiguous. CDR3 length equals 13 residues. Germline loops: CDR1 KGHSH, CDR2 LQKENI. V was trimmed by 2 bases and J by 3 bases, leaving 5 bases between them. CDR3 sequence: CASSPLDGNTIYF. In DNA, the CDR3 is TGTGCCAGCTCACCATTGGATGGAAACACCATATATTTT.

The chain joins TRBV29-1 to TRBJ1-5; no definite D call. Trimming pared 6 bases from V and 4 bases from J, leaving 13 bases between. Germline assignment: CDR1 SQVTM and CDR2 ANQGSEA. The CDR3 sequence is 13 residues long. This CDR3 is CSVADSGNQPQHF. The CDR3 region has the DNA TGCAGCGTCGCCGACTCGGGGAATCAGCCCCAGCATTTT. Filled out from reference TRBV29-1 and TRBJ1-5, the complete variable domain reads SAVISQKPSRDICQRGTSLTIQCQVDSQVTMMFWYRQQPGQSLTLIATANQGSEATYESGFVIDKFPISRPNLTFSTLTVSNMSPEDSSIYLCSVADSGNQPQHFGDGTRLSIL.

This clonotype was seen repeatedly, ten times or more. V gene TRBV7-2 combines with J gene TRBJ1-1; D unresolved. Germline-derived CDR1 and CDR2 are SGHTA and FQGNSA. This CDR3 region has 13 residues. V was shortened by 6 bases and J by 6 bases, with 14 bases between the two germline ends. The CDR3 nucleotides are TGTGCCAGCAGACCTATGGGCACATCTGAAGCTTTCTTT. It translates to CASRPMGTSEAFF.

This clonotype was seen more than once but under ten times. J is TRBJ1-6 and V is TRBV18, with D maybe TRBD1 (6 bases). Germline loops: CDR1 KGHSH, CDR2 LQKENI. V shed 3 bases and J shed 7 bases, with 13 bases lying between them. This CDR3 region has 15 residues. Here the CDR3 DNA reads TGTGCCAGCTCACCTTCGGGGGCTGTGAATTCACCCCTCCACTTT. As protein: CASSPSGAVNSPLHF.

This clonotype has just a few counts. The chain links TRBV28 to TRBJ1-4; 7 positions agree with TRBD1. Germline V gene sequence: CDR1 MDHEN, CDR2 SYDVKM. The CDR3 is 12 residues long. The junction had 7 bases not matched to a gene; V was cut back by 10 bases and J by 8 bases. The CDR3 nucleotides are TGTGCCATACAGGGGTATCGGGAAAAACTGTTTTTT. Protein sequence: CAIQGYREKLFF.

V usage is TRBV19 and J usage is TRBJ1-1; D is unresolved. This CDR3 contains 14 residues. Germline values: CDR1 LNHDA, CDR2 SQIVND (reference sequence). The V and J ends lost 1 base and 1 base respectively, with 7 bases between them. As DNA, the CDR3 is TGTGCCAGTAGTATAGTCGCTGAGAACACTGAAGCTTTCTTT. Translated: CASSIVAENTEAFF.

As concerns this clonotype: This may come from a read error, since a much larger clone is one base off. This chain joins TRBV7-8 and TRBJ2-1, with 8 positions matching TRBD2. After removal of 0 bases from V and 0 bases from J, the junction contained 16 bases not matched to a gene. This CDR3 has 21 amino acids. Germline lookup yields CDR1 SGHVS and CDR2 FQNEAQ. CDR3 nucleotides: TGTGCCAGCAGCTTAGCGCAGGTGGGTAGCGGGGAGGCTACCTCCTACAATGAGCAGTTCTTC. Encoded protein: CASSLAQVGSGEATSYNEQFF.

About this clonotype itself: This may be a read error, as it is one base from a much larger clone. V is TRBV19 and J is TRBJ2-7, with a possible D match to TRBD1 (5 bases). The CDR3 runs 14 residues. Germline V CDR1 and CDR2: LNHDA, SQIVND (reference sequence). Trimming took off 5 bases at V and 4 bases at J, with 15 bases between the two ends. As DNA, the CDR3 is TGTGCCAGTAGTGAACAAGGGGAAACTTACGAGCAGTACTTC. Protein sequence: CASSEQGETYEQYF.

This clonotype was seen repeatedly, ten times or more. J is TRBJ2-3 and V is TRBV12-3 or TRBV12-4; 11 nucleotides line up with TRBD2. The length of the CDR3 is 15 residues. The V segment lost 7 bases and the J segment 2 bases; nucleotides outside the gene matches: 5. CDR3 sequence reads: CASTASGGITDTQYF. CDR3 in DNA: TGTGCCAGCACCGCTAGCGGGGGGATCACAGATACGCAGTATTTT.

The chain carries TRBV20-1 and TRBJ2-2; D ambiguous. The CDR3 totals 16 residues. Per the germline V gene, CDR1 is DFQATT and CDR2 is SNEGSKA (reference sequence). The V end lost 3 bases, the J end lost 2 bases, and 16 bases lay between the germline ends. CDR3 DNA sequence: TGCAGTGCTAGGAAGTCAGTCATCGCCAACACCGGGGAGCTGTTTTTT. It encodes CSARKSVIANTGELFF.

This clonotype was seen more than once but under ten times. This sequence joins TRBV4-1 and TRBJ2-7; D is uncertain. CDR1 MGHRA and CDR2 YSYEKL come from the germline V gene. This CDR3 is built from 14 residues. V was shortened by 4 bases and J by 3 bases, with 13 bases between the two germline ends. The CDR3 here is CASSPPSRIYEQYF. In DNA form, the CDR3 reads TGCGCCAGCAGCCCTCCCTCTAGGATCTACGAGCAGTACTTC.

The chain employs TRBV20-1 and TRBJ2-7; 8 nucleotides line up with TRBD1. The ends lost 3 bases at V and 3 bases at J; junction bases unmatched: 1. Looked up from germline, CDR1 is DFQATT and CDR2 is SNEGSKA (reference sequence). This CDR3 region has 12 residues. CDR3 loop: CSASGTGYEQYF. Here the CDR3 DNA reads TGCAGTGCTAGTGGGACAGGCTACGAGCAGTACTTC.

V is TRBV6-1 and J is TRBJ1-5; D is unresolved. V was pared by 3 bases and J by 4 bases, with 7 bases between. The CDR3 spans 13 residues. The germline CDR1 and CDR2 sequences are MNHNS and SASEGT. The CDR3 reads CASSEWENQPQHF. The DNA for the CDR3 is TGTGCCAGCAGTGAGTGGGAAAATCAGCCCCAGCATTTT.

The rearrangement joins TRBV5-4 to TRBJ1-6, with D uncertain. CDR3 size: 15 residues. The V gene lost 0 bases and the J gene lost 8 bases, with 12 bases spanning the gap. Germline CDR1 and CDR2: SGHNT and YYREEE (reference sequence). CDR3 sequence: CASSLDLTNYSPLHF. DNA of the CDR3: TGTGCCAGCAGCTTGGACCTTACGAATTATTCACCCCTCCACTTT.

The chain is built from TRBV7-2 and TRBJ2-7, with D perhaps TRBD1 or TRBD2 (5 bases each). This CDR3 has 14 amino acids. Germline values: CDR1 SGHTA, CDR2 FQGNSA. V lost 2 bases, J lost 5 bases, and 13 bases lay in between. CDR3: CASSLSGASNEQYF. As DNA, the CDR3 is TGTGCCAGCAGCTTATCCGGGGCTTCTAACGAGCAGTACTTC.

V is TRBV9 and J is TRBJ1-1; 7 bases agree with TRBD1. Germline values: CDR1 SGDLS, CDR2 YYNGEE. CDR3 length equals 16 residues. Germline trimming cut 3 bases from V and 2 bases from J; bases unmatched to any gene: 10. The CDR3 loop reads CASSAREGTDNTEAFF. The CDR3 DNA is TGTGCCAGCAGCGCACGGGAGGGGACAGACAACACTGAAGCTTTCTTT.